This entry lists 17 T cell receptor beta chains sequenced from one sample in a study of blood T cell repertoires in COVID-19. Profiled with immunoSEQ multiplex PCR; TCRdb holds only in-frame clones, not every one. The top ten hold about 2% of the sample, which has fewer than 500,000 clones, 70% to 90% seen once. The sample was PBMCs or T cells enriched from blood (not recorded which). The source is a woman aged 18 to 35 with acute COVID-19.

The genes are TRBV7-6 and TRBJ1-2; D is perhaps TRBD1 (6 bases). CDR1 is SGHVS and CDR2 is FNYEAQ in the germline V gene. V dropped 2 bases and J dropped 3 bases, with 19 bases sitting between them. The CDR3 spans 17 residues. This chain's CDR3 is CASSLLPTGMGDYGYTF. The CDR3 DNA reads TGTGCCAGCAGCTTACTACCTACAGGGATGGGTGACTATGGCTACACCTTC.

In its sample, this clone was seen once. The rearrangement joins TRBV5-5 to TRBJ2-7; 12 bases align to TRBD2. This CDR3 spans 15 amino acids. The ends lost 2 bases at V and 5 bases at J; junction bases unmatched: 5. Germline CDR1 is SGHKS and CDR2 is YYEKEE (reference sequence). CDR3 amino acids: CASSLWTSGDNEQYF. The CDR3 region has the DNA TGTGCCAGCAGCTTATGGACTAGCGGGGACAACGAGCAGTACTTC.

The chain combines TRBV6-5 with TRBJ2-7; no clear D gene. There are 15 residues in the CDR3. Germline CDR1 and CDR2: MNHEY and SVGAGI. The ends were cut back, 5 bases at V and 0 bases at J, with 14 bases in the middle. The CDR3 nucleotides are TGTGCCAGCAGTCCCTCGTACGGTTACTCCTACGAGCAGTACTTC. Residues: CASSPSYGYSYEQYF.

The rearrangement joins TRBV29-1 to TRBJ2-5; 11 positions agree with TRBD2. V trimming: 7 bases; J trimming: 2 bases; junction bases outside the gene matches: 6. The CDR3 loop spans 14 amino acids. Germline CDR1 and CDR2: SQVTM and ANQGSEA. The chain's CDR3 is CSATSGSRQETQYF. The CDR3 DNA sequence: TGCAGCGCAACTAGCGGGAGTCGGCAAGAGACCCAGTACTTC.

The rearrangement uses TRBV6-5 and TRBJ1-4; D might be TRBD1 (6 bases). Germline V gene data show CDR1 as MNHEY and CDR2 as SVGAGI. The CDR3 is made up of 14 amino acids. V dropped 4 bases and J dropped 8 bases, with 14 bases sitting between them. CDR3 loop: CASSSTGGREKLFF. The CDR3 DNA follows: TGTGCCAGCAGTTCGACAGGAGGTAGAGAAAAACTGTTTTTT.

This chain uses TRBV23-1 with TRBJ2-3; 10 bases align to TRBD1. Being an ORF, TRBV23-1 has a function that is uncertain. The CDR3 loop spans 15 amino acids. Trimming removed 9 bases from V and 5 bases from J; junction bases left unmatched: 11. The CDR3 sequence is CASENGTGDEDTQYF. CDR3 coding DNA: TGCGCCAGTGAGAATGGGACAGGGGACGAAGATACGCAGTATTTT.

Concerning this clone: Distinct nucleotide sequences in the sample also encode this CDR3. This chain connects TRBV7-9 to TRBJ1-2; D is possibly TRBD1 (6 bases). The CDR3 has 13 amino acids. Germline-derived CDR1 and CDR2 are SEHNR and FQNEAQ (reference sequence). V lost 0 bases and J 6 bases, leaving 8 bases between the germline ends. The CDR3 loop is CASSLAGAHGYTF. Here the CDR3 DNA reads TGTGCCAGCAGCTTAGCGGGGGCTCATGGCTACACCTTC.

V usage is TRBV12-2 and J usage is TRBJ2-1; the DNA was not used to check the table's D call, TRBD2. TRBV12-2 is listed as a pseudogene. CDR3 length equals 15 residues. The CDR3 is CASRLFRGFYNEQFF. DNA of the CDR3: TGTGCAAGTCGCTTGTTTCGAGGATTCTACAATGAGCAGTTCTTC.

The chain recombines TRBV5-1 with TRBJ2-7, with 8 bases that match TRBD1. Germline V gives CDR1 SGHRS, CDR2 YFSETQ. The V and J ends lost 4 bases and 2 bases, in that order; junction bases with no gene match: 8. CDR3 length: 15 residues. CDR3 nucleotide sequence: TGCGCCAGCAGCGTCCGACAGGGGAAAACCTACGAGCAGTACTTC. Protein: CASSVRQGKTYEQYF.

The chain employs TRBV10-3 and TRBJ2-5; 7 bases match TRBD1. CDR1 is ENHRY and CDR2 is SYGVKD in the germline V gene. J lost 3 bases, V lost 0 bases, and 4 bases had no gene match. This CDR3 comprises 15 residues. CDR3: CAISESRTGEETQYF. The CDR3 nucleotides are TGTGCCATCAGTGAGTCCCGAACAGGGGAAGAGACCCAGTACTTC.

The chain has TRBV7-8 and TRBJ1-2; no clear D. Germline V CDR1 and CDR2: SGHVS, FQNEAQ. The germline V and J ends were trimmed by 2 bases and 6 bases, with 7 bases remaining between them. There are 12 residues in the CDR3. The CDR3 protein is CASSLSGDGYTF. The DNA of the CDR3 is TGTGCCAGCAGCTTATCTGGAGATGGCTACACCTTC.

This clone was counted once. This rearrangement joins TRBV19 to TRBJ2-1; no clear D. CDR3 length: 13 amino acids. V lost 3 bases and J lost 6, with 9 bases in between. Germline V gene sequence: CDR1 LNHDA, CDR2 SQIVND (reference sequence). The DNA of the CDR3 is TGTGCCAGTAGTATCATGGCTTCCAATGAGCAGTTCTTC. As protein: CASSIMASNEQFF.

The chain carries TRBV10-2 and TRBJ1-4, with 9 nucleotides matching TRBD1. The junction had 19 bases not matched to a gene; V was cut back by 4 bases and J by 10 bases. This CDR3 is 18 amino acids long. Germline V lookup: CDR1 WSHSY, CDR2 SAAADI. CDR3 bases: TGCGCCAGCAGTGGCCAAAGGGGGACAGGGAAGTTCTTGGGAAAACTGTTTTTT. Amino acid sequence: CASSGQRGTGKFLGKLFF.

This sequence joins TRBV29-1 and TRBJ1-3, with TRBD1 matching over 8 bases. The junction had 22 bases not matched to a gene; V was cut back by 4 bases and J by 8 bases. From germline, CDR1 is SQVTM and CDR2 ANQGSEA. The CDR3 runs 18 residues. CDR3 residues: CSVVGRGQGTMEGHTIYF. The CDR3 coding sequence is TGCAGCGTTGTAGGGCGTGGACAGGGTACAATGGAGGGACACACCATATATTTT.

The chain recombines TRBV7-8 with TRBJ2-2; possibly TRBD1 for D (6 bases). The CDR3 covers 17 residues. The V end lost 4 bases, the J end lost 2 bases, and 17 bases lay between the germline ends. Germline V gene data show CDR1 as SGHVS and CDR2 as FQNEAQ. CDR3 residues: CASSWEDTGSNTGELFF. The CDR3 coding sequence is TGTGCCAGCAGCTGGGAAGACACAGGGTCAAACACCGGGGAGCTGTTTTTT.

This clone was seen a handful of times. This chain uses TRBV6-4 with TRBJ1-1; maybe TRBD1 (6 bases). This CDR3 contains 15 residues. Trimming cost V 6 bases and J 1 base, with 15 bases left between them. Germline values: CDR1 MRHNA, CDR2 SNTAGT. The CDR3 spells CASRSIGGENTEAFF. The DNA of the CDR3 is TGTGCCAGCAGAAGTATAGGGGGTGAGAACACTGAAGCTTTCTTT.

This CDR3 is CASSQRGEGTYGYTF. DNA for the CDR3: TGTGCCAGCAGCCAACGGGGGGAGGGAACCTATGGCTACACCTTC. V and J are TRBV3-1 (or the pseudogene TRBV3-2) and TRBJ1-2; maybe TRBD1 (5 bases). The germline V gene encodes CDR1 LGHDT and CDR2 YNNKEL (reference sequence). The CDR3 is made up of 15 amino acids. Trimming stripped 2 bases from V and 4 bases from J, with 14 bases between.